This T cell receptor (beta chain) was sequenced in a study of T cells expressing NK-cell markers. TCRdb re-called the 5' RACE reads and catalogs CDR3 proteins one per entry, DNA excluded. This table lists a few hundred thousand distinct CDR3 sequences. CDR3 length: 15 amino acids. Germline lookup yields CDR1 SGHKS and CDR2 YYEKEE (reference sequence). This clonotype originated in a man aged 18 to 29 in good health. The chain carries TRBV5-5 and TRBJ1-4. The sample taken for sequencing was blood T cells: a sorted CD56 or NKG2C T cell subset, CD4+ or CD8+ T cells, or bulk PBMC T cells (not recorded which). The chain's CDR3 is CASSFGQMPNEKLFF.